The clone carrying this T cell receptor beta chain was counted only a few times. A read error may account for a junction end that differs from germline. From germline, CDR1 is MNHNS and CDR2 SASEGT. The CDR3 is 15 residues long. The record originates from a study of metastatic and nonmetastatic thyroid tumors. The entire patient cohort was treatment-naive prior to thyroid surgery. With MiXCR, TCRdb reprocessed the PCR reads. The profile shows 75,000 to 100,000 clones, roughly 13% of them singletons. What was sequenced was blood. The sequence came from a female donor with papillary thyroid cancer or a benign thyroid nodule (not recorded which). Some clones in this sample may be carry-over from other donors' samples. The J gene is TRBJ1-2, the V gene TRBV6-1; TRBD1 agrees at 9 bases. The CDR3 region has the DNA TGTGCCAGCAGCGAAGGACAGGGGATATTAAGGGGCTACACCTTC. Translating it yields CASSEGQGILRGYTF.